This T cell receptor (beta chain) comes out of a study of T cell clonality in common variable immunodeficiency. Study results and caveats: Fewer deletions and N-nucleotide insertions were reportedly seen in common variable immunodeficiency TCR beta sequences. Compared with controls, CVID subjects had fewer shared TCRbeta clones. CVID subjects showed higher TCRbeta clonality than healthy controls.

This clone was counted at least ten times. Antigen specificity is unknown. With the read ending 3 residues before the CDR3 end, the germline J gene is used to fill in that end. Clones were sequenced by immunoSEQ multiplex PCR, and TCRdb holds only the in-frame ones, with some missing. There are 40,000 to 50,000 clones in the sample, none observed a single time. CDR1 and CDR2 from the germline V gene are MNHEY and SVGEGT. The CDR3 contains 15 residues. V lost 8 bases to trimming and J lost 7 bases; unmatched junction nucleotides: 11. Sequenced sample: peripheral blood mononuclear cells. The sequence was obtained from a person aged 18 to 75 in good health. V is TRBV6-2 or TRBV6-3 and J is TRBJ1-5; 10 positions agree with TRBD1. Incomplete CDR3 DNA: TGTGCCAGCCGATTGACCGGGACAGGGGCACAGCCC. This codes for CASRLTGTGAQP. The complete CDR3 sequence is CASRLTGTGAQPQHF.